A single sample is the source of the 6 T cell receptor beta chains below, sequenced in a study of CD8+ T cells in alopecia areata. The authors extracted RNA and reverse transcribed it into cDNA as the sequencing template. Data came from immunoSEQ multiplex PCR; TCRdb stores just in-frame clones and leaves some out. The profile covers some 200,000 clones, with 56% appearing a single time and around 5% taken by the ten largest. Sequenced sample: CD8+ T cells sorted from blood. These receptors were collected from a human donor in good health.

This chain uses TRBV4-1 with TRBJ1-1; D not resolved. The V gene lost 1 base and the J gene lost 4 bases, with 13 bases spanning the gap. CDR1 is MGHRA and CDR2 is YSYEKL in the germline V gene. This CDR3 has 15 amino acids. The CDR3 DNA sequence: TGCGCCAGCAGCCAAGGGGGTTATAGAGTCACTGAAGCTTTCTTT. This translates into CASSQGGYRVTEAFF.

CDR3 sequence: CASSLREDTQYF. The CDR3 nucleotides read TGCGCCAGCAGCCTCCGGGAAGATACGCAGTATTTT. This rearrangement joins TRBV4-1 to TRBJ2-3; the D gene is possibly TRBD2 (5 bases). V was clipped by 4 bases and J by 5 bases, with 7 bases between them. The V gene's germline CDR1 is MGHRA and CDR2 YSYEKL. CDR3 length: 12 residues.

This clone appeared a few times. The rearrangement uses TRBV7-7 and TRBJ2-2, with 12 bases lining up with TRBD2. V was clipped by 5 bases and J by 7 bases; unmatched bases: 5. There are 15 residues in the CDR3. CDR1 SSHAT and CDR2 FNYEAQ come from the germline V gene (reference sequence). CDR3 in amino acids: CASSTETSGGGELFF. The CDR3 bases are TGTGCCAGCAGCACGGAGACTAGCGGGGGCGGGGAGCTGTTTTTT.

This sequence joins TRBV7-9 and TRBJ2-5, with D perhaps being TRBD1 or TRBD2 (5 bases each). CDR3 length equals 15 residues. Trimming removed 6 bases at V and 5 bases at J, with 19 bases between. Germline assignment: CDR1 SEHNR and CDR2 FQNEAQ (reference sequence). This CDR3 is CASRAPGPRAETQYF. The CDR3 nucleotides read TGTGCCAGCAGGGCCCCGGGGCCCCGAGCGGAGACCCAGTACTTC. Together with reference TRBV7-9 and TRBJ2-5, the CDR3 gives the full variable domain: DTGVSQNPRHKITKRGQNVTFRCDPISEHNRLYWYRQTLGQGPEFLTYFQNEAQLEKSRLLSDRFSAERPKGSFSTLEIQRTEQGDSAMYLCASRAPGPRAETQYFGPGTRLLVL.

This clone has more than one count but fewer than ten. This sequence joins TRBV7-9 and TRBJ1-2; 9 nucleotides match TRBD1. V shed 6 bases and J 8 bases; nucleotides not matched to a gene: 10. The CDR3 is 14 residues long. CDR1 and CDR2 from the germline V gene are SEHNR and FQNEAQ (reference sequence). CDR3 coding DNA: TGTGCCAGCAGTCAAGCCGGGACAGGGTACGGCTACACCTTC. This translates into CASSQAGTGYGYTF.

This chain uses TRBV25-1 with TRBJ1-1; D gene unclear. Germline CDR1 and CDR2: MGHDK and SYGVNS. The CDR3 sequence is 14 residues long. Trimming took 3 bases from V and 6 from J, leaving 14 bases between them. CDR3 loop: CASSDGIGSAEAFF. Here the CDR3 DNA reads TGTGCCAGCAGTGATGGTATAGGGTCGGCTGAAGCTTTCTTT.